One sample yielded the 8 T cell receptor beta chains listed below, sequenced in a study of blood T cell repertoires in COVID-19. The table came from immunoSEQ multiplex PCR; TCRdb's copy has only in-frame clones and leaves some out. The sample contains roughly 210,000 clones, 80% to 90% of which appear only once. Specimen: PBMCs or T cells enriched from blood (not recorded which). The receptors come from a man aged 30-40 years in a cohort exposed to, infected with or recovered from COVID-19 (not recorded which).

For the CDR3, the DNA is TGTGCCAGCATTGGGACAACTGGGGAAAAACTGTTTTTT. Translation: CASIGTTGEKLFF. The chain is built from TRBV2 and TRBJ1-4, with D maybe TRBD1 (6 bases). The V gene's germline CDR1 is SNHLY and CDR2 FYNNEI. Trimming took off 7 bases at V and 8 bases at J, with 14 bases between the two ends. This CDR3 has 13 residues.

The chain has TRBV6-1 and TRBJ2-4; TRBD2 matches at 7 bases. The CDR3 loop spans 16 amino acids. The germline gives CDR1 MNHNS, CDR2 SASEGT. V gave up 4 bases and J gave up 0 bases; unmatched junction bases: 6. The DNA of the CDR3 is TGTGCCAGCAGTGTTAGTGGACTAGTAGCCAAAAACATTCAGTACTTC. Its translation: CASSVSGLVAKNIQYF.

The V call is TRBV2, the J call TRBJ2-4; 7 nucleotides agree with TRBD2. V dropped 3 bases and J dropped 1; count of bases not matched to a gene: 3. This CDR3 spans 15 amino acids. Germline V gene data show CDR1 as SNHLY and CDR2 as FYNNEI. CDR3 bases: TGTGCCAGCAGTGACGAGGGAGGGGCCAAAAACATTCAGTACTTC. Its protein is CASSDEGGAKNIQYF.

This sequence joins TRBV5-1 and TRBJ2-7; no clear D gene. Per germline, CDR1 SGHRS and CDR2 YFSETQ. This CDR3 is 14 amino acids long. With 4 bases removed from V and 4 bases from J, the gap between germline ends came to 15 bases. The CDR3 region is CASSRFYQAYEQYF. As DNA, the CDR3 is TGCGCCAGCAGCCGCTTTTATCAGGCGTACGAGCAGTACTTC.

This clone was counted a single time. Distinct nucleotide sequences in the sample also encode this CDR3. V usage is TRBV5-4 and J usage is TRBJ1-5; 9 nucleotides line up with TRBD1. Germline values: CDR1 SGHNT, CDR2 YYREEE (reference sequence). V gave up 3 bases and J gave up 4 bases; unmatched junction bases: 2. The CDR3 consists of 14 residues. The CDR3 reads CASSSGTGNQPQHF. The CDR3 DNA reads TGTGCCAGCAGCTCTGGGACAGGGAATCAGCCCCAGCATTTT. Using reference TRBV5-4 and TRBJ1-5 for the parts outside the CDR3, the full variable domain is ETGVTQSPTHLIKTRGQQVTLRCSSQSGHNTVSWYQQALGQGPQFIFQYYREEENGRGNFPPRFSGLQFPNYSSELNVNALELDDSALYLCASSSGTGNQPQHFGDGTRLSIL.

This sequence joins TRBV13 and TRBJ1-3; D remains unclear. This CDR3 region has 15 residues. CDR1 is PRHDT and CDR2 is FYEKMQ in the germline V gene (reference sequence). Trimming took off 5 bases at V and 0 bases at J, with 11 bases between the two ends. The CDR3 protein is CASSPMRNSGNTIYF. The DNA for the CDR3 is TGTGCCAGCAGCCCTATGAGAAACTCTGGAAACACCATATATTTT.

V and J are TRBV7-6 and TRBJ1-1; D gene uncertain. Germline V lookup: CDR1 SGHVS, CDR2 FNYEAQ. V shed 2 bases and J shed 3 bases, with 13 bases lying between them. The length of the CDR3 is 15 residues. CDR3 region: CASSLIGGGHTEAFF. The CDR3 nucleotides are TGTGCCAGCAGCTTAATCGGCGGCGGGCACACTGAAGCTTTCTTT. The whole variable domain, remainder taken from reference TRBV7-6 and TRBJ1-1, is GAGVSQSPRYKVTKRGQDVALRCDPISGHVSLYWYRQALGQGPEFLTYFNYEAQQDKSGLPNDRFSAERPEGSISTLTIQRTEQRDSAMYRCASSLIGGGHTEAFFGQGTRLTVV.

V usage is TRBV29-1 and J usage is TRBJ2-2; weak D call: TRBD1 (6 bases). Per germline, CDR1 SQVTM and CDR2 ANQGSEA. V was pared by 6 bases and J by 6 bases, with 14 bases between. CDR3 length: 13 amino acids. CDR3 sequence: CSVLGQRAGELFF. The CDR3 nucleotides read TGCAGCGTGTTGGGACAACGAGCCGGGGAGCTGTTTTTT.